This record concerns one T cell receptor (beta chain) sequence. Its matching antigen is unknown. This sample was taken from a study of T-cell memory formation after mild COVID-19. Study-wide background: Largely donor-specific TCR clusters were found.

The TCR alpha and TCR beta cDNA libraries, bearing sample barcodes and UMIs, were generated by 5'RACE using constant-segment primers. TCRdb processed the 5' RACE reads anew with MiXCR; each CDR3 protein has one entry. In the table there are 150,000 to 200,000 distinct CDR3 sequences, roughly 18% of which are singletons. Study-wide results and limits: Unconfirmed was the SARS-CoV-2 specificity of second-wave clones that peaked on day 37. Contracting CD4+ clones sat mainly in CM and EM; CD8+ in EMRA.

The receptor comes from a young man who had mild COVID-19 (a few samples of this study predate the infection). Cell type and time point are not known. Input material: PBMCs or a T cell subset sorted from them (not recorded which).

For the CDR3, the DNA is TGTGCCAGCAGTCCCTCAGGGACGGCTGGAAACACCATATATTTT. Translating it yields CASSPSGTAGNTIYF. The chain recombines TRBV12-3 or TRBV12-4 with TRBJ1-3; TRBD1 is a possible D gene (5 bases). The length of the CDR3 is 15 residues. Trimming removed 5 bases at V and 2 bases at J, with 13 bases between.